The 8 T cell receptor beta chains listed next were all sequenced from one sample in a study of blood T cell repertoires in COVID-19. Assay used: immunoSEQ multiplex PCR; TCRdb lists only in-frame clones, some missing. The sample carries over 75,000 clones, around 88% recorded once. The material sequenced was peripheral blood. These receptor sequences come from a man aged 45 to 65 with COVID-19, enrolled during active disease.

The chain is built from TRBV5-4 and TRBJ1-1; 8 bases map to TRBD1. CDR1 and CDR2 (germline): SGHNT, YYREEE (reference sequence). With V trimmed by 4 bases and J by 0 bases, 5 bases remained unmatched. This CDR3 region has 15 residues. The CDR3, as DNA: TGTGCCAGCAGCCCTAGACAGGGGTTGAACACTGAAGCTTTCTTT. Protein: CASSPRQGLNTEAFF.

The chain carries TRBV6-5 and TRBJ1-3, with TRBD1 as a possible D gene (5 bases). Trimming removed 4 bases from V and 0 bases from J, with 10 bases in between. This CDR3 has 15 amino acids. Germline V gene sequence: CDR1 MNHEY, CDR2 SVGAGI. The CDR3 bases are TGTGCCAGCAGTTTTGAAAGGGGCTCTGGAAACACCATATATTTT. Translating gives CASSFERGSGNTIYF.

J is TRBJ2-2 and V is TRBV7-8, with 8 bases that match TRBD2. Germline-derived CDR1 and CDR2 are SGHVS and FQNEAQ. This CDR3 contains 17 residues. V lost 3 bases, J lost 5 bases, and 11 bases stayed unmatched. CDR3 amino acids: CASSLNTGGPGTGELFF. DNA of the CDR3: TGTGCCAGCAGCTTGAACACGGGGGGGCCGGGAACCGGGGAGCTGTTTTTT.

This chain uses TRBV7-9 with TRBJ2-2; D is ambiguous. There are 13 residues in the CDR3. Germline V lookup: CDR1 SEHNR, CDR2 FQNEAQ (reference sequence). Trimming left V 1 base short and J 5 bases short, with 5 bases between. The CDR3 DNA follows: TGTGCCAGCAGCTTAGGGCCTACCGGGGAGCTGTTTTTT. Residues: CASSLGPTGELFF.

This chain joins TRBV5-1 and TRBJ1-1, with TRBD1 matching over 8 bases. J lost 4 bases, V lost 4 bases, and 6 bases had no gene match. Germline V gene data show CDR1 as SGHRS and CDR2 as YFSETQ. There are 14 residues in the CDR3. Written as DNA, the CDR3 is TGCGCCAGCAGCCAAAGGACAGGGACCACTGAAGCTTTCTTT. Translating gives CASSQRTGTTEAFF.

This rearrangement joins TRBV7-9 to TRBJ2-1; TRBD2 matches 12 bases. CDR1 is SEHNR, CDR2 FQNEAQ, per germline (reference sequence). The CDR3 covers 14 residues. Trimming removed 1 base from V and 9 bases from J; junction bases left unmatched: 1. This chain's CDR3 is CASSLETSGGEQFF. The CDR3 nucleotides are TGTGCCAGCAGCTTAGAGACTAGCGGGGGTGAGCAGTTCTTC.

The rearrangement uses TRBV7-2 and TRBJ2-2; 8 bases align to TRBD1. This CDR3 is built from 14 residues. J was trimmed by 5 bases and V by 5 bases; bases with no gene match: 4. Germline loops: CDR1 SGHTA, CDR2 FQGNSA. DNA for the CDR3: TGTGCCAGCAGCCTCGGACAGGGTACCGGGGAGCTGTTTTTT. Protein product: CASSLGQGTGELFF. The whole variable domain, remainder taken from reference TRBV7-2 and TRBJ2-2, is GAGVSQSPSNKVTEKGKDVELRCDPISGHTALYWYRQSLGQGLEFLIYFQGNSAPDKSGLPSDRFSAERTGGSVSTLTIQRTQQEDSAVYLCASSLGQGTGELFFGEGSRLTVL.

This chain connects TRBV9 to TRBJ2-1, with D perhaps matching TRBD2 (7 bases). Germline V lookup: CDR1 SGDLS, CDR2 YYNGEE. V gave up 0 bases and J gave up 2 bases, with 9 bases separating them. This CDR3 has 15 residues. The DNA for the CDR3 is TGTGCCAGCAGCGTAGAGGGGGGGACCTACAATGAGCAGTTCTTC. Encoded protein: CASSVEGGTYNEQFF.